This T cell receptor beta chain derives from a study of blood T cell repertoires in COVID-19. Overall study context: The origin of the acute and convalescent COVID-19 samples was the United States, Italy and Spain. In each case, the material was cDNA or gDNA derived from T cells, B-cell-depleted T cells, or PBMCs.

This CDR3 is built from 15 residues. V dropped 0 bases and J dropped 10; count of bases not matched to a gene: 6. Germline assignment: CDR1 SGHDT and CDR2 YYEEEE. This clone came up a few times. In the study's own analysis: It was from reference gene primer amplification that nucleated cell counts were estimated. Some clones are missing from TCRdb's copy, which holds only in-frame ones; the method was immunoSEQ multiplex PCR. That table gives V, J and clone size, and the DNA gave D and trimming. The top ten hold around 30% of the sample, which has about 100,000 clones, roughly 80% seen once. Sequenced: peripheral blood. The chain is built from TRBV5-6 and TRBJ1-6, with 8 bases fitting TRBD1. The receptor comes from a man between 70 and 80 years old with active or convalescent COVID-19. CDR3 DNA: TGTGCCAGCAGCTTGGCAAGGGGACAGGACTCACCCCTCCACTTT. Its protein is CASSLARGQDSPLHF.